The clone carrying this T cell receptor (beta chain) was counted many times. The antigen remains undetermined. A library made for alpha chains picked up this beta chain off target, so its size means little. TCRdb reprocessed the 5' RACE reads via MiXCR and lists one record per CDR3 protein. Of 10,000 to 11,000 distinct CDR3 sequences listed, 6% to 8% are singletons. The entry originates in a study of spatial heterogeneity in lung cancer. The time point denotes: sample taken at primary tumor resection. The germline V and J ends were trimmed by 2 bases and 6 bases, with 8 bases remaining between them. The CDR3 totals 13 residues. Germline values: CDR1 MRHNA, CDR2 SNTAGT. Study conclusions and caveats: Counts of expanded intratumoral alpha and beta TCRs tracked tumor mutation counts.

This material consisted of lung tumor tissue, taken at surgery. This clonotype was sampled from a female donor with early-stage non-small cell lung cancer. J is TRBJ1-5 and V is TRBV6-4; a weak D match, TRBD1 (6 bases). CDR3: CASSDRGGQPQHF. CDR3 bases: TGTGCCAGCAGTGACCGAGGGGGTCAGCCCCAGCATTTT.